Here is one T cell receptor beta chain with its context. Antigen: not known. The protocol was immunoSEQ multiplex PCR, while the TCRdb copy is restricted to in-frame clones and leaves out a portion. The sample holds some 140,000 clones, around nine tenths seen once. The record originates from a study of OX40 agonist ivuxolimab in advanced cancers. Study-level information: Therapy given before enrollment (anti-PD-1, anti-PD-L1 or anti-CTLA-4) was allowed, and 40% had some. Study-level points and caveats: Both CD4+ and CD8+ T cell populations in blood had undergone clonal expansion by week 6 at 0.1 to 3.0 mg/kg.

Trimming stripped 0 bases from V and 1 base from J, with 16 bases between. The CDR3 has 18 amino acids. CDR1 is SEHNR and CDR2 is FQNEAQ in the germline V gene (reference sequence). The TCR was taken from an adult with an advanced solid tumor such as melanoma, head and neck, liver or kidney cancer. This chain links TRBV7-9 with TRBJ2-4, with D unclear. The sequenced sample was CD4+ or CD8+ T cells sorted from blood, obtained in a trial of the OX40 agonist ivuxolimab. The DNA for the CDR3 is TGTGCCAGCAGCTTAGCTGATGGCACCGGCACCGCCAAAAACATTCAGTACTTC. Residues: CASSLADGTGTAKNIQYF.